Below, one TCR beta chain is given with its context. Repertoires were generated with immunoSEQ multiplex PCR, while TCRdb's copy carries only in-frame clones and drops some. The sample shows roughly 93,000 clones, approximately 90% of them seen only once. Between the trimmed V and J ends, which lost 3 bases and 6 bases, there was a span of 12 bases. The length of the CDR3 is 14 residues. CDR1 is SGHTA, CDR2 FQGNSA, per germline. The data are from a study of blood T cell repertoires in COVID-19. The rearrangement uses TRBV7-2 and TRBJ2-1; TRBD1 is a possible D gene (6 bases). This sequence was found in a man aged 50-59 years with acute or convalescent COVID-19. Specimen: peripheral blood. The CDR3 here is CASSLSPGVNEQFF. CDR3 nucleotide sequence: TGTGCCAGCAGCTTGTCCCCAGGGGTCAATGAGCAGTTCTTC.